This T cell receptor beta chain stems from a study of blood T cell repertoires in COVID-19. This clone turned up a few times. Other DNA sequences of this sample code for an identical CDR3. The Seattle site enrolled patients during active infection and followed them longitudinally. The table came from immunoSEQ multiplex PCR; TCRdb's copy has only in-frame clones and leaves some out. This repertoire shows around 300,000 clones, approximately 86% found once; its top ten account for 13%. The specimen was peripheral blood. The receptor was derived from a woman in her 70s with COVID-19, enrolled during active disease.

CDR3 nucleotide sequence: TGTGCCAGCTCACTACAGGGGGACTATGGCTACACCTTC. Its translation: CASSLQGDYGYTF. The chain carries TRBV18 and TRBJ1-2; 8 positions agree with TRBD1. The V gene's germline CDR1 is KGHSH and CDR2 LQKENI. Trimming at V came to 4 bases and at J to 3 bases, leaving 1 base not matched to a gene. The CDR3 spans 13 residues.